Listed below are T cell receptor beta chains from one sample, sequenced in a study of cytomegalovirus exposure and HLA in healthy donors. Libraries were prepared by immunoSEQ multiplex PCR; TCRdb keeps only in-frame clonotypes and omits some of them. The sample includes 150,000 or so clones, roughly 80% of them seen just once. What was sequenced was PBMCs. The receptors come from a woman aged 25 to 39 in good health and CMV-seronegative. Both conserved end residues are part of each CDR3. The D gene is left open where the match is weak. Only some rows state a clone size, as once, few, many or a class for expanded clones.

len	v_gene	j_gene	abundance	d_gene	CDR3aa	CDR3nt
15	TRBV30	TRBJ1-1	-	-	CAWRSPDRLNTEAFF	TGTGCCTGGAGATCCCCCGACAGGCTCAACACTGAAGCTTTCTTT
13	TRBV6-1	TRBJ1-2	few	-	CASTTLGGYGYTF	TGTGCCAGCACGACCTTAGGGGGCTATGGCTACACCTTC
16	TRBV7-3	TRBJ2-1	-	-	CASSLQPTGFDNEQFF	TGTGCCAGCAGCTTACAGCCGACAGGTTTCGACAATGAGCAGTTCTTC
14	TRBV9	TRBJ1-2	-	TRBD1	CASSTGQGNYGYTF	TGTGCCAGCAGCACCGGACAGGGTAATTATGGCTACACCTTC
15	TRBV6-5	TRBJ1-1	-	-	CASSYYGGENTEAFF	TGTGCCAGCAGTTACTATGGGGGGGAGAACACTGAAGCTTTCTTT
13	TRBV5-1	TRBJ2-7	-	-	CASSLAGRDEQYF	TGCGCCAGCAGCTTGGCCGGCAGGGACGAGCAGTACTTC
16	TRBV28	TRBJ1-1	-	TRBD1	CASSLLAGTGWTEAFF	TGTGCCAGCAGTTTACTCGCCGGGACAGGGTGGACTGAAGCTTTCTTT
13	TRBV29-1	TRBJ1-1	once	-	CSVEGTSNTEAFF	TGCAGCGTTGAAGGGACATCGAACACTGAAGCTTTCTTT
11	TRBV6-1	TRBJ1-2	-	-	CASSTARGYTF	TGTGCCAGCAGTACAGCCCGCGGCTACACCTTC
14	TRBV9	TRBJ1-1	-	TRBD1	CASSTPGTGVEAFF	TGTGCCAGCAGCACCCCCGGGACAGGGGTTGAAGCTTTCTTT
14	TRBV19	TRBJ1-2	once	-	CASSEWSGNYGYTF	TGTGCCAGTAGTGAATGGTCAGGGAACTATGGCTACACCTTC
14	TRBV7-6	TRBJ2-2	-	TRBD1	CASSTGTGAGELFF	TGTGCCAGCAGCACCGGGACAGGGGCCGGGGAGCTGTTTTTT
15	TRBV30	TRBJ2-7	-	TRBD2	CAWSGPSGGDYEQYF	TGTGCCTGGAGTGGGCCTTCCGGGGGGGATTACGAGCAGTACTTC
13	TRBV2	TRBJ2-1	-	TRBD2	CASTGLAIGEQFF	TGTGCCAGCACGGGACTAGCCATAGGTGAGCAGTTCTTC
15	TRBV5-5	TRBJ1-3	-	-	CASSLYAGTGNTIYF	TGTGCCAGCAGCTTGTATGCGGGGACTGGAAACACCATATATTTT
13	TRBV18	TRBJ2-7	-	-	CASSPGSTYEQYF	TGTGCCAGCTCGCCGGGTAGCACCTACGAGCAGTACTTC
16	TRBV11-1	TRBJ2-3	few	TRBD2	CASSPGEGYQRGTQYF	TGTGCCAGCAGCCCGGGGGAGGGATACCAACGTGGGACGCAGTATTTT
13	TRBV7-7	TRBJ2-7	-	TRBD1	CASSTMTGDEQYF	TGTGCTAGCAGCACTATGACAGGGGACGAGCAGTACTTC
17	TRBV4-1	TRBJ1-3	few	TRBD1	CASSQALRTGPGNTIYF	TGCGCCAGCAGCCAAGCTCTCCGGACAGGGCCTGGAAACACCATATATTTT
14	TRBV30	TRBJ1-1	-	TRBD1	CAWNRGPPGTEAFF	TGTGCCTGGAACAGGGGGCCCCCGGGCACTGAAGCTTTCTTT
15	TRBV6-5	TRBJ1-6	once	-	CASSYSSSLGSPLHF	TGTGCCAGCAGTTACTCCTCCTCGCTAGGTTCACCCCTCCACTTT
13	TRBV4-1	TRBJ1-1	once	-	CASSQELTAEAFF	TGCGCCAGCAGCCAAGAACTGACTGCTGAAGCTTTCTTT
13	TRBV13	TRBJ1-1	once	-	CASSATGQNEAFF	TGTGCCAGCAGCGCCACAGGGCAGAATGAAGCTTTCTTT
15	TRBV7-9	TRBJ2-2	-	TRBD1	CASSADRGSAGELFF	TGTGCCAGCAGCGCTGACAGGGGTAGCGCCGGGGAGCTGTTTTTT
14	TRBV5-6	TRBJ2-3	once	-	CASSQRSSTNTQYF	TGTGCCAGCAGCCAGCGGAGCAGCACAAATACGCAGTATTTT
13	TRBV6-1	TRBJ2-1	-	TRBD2	CASNPSGPNEQFF	TGTGCCAGCAACCCTAGCGGGCCCAATGAGCAGTTCTTC
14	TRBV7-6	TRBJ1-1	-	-	CASSFSTGTTEAFF	TGTGCCAGCAGCTTCTCGACAGGTACCACTGAAGCTTTCTTT
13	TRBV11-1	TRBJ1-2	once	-	CASTTGQIYGYTF	TGTGCCAGCACAACCGGACAGATCTATGGCTACACCTTC
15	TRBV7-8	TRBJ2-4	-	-	CASSPTVLAKNIQYF	TGTGCCAGCAGCCCCACGGTCCTAGCCAAAAACATTCAGTACTTC
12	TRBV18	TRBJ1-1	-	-	CASSTAGEVDFF	TGTGCCAGCTCAACGGCGGGGGAGGTGGATTTCTTT
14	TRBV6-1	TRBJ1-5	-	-	CASSETGRNQPQHF	TGTGCCAGCAGTGAAACAGGCCGAAATCAGCCCCAGCATTTT
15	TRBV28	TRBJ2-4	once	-	CASWGGSLAKNIQYF	TGTGCCAGCTGGGGAGGTTCCCTAGCCAAAAACATTCAGTACTTC
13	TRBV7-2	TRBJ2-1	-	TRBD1	CASSSTGIHEQFF	TGTGCCAGCAGCTCGACAGGGATCCATGAGCAGTTCTTC
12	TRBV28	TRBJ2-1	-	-	CASQKSYNEQFF	TGTGCCAGCCAAAAATCCTACAATGAGCAGTTCTTC
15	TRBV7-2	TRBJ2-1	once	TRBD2	CASTLTSGGYNEQFF	TGTGCCAGCACCCTAACTAGCGGGGGGTACAATGAGCAGTTCTTC
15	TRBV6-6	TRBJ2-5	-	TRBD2	CASSGTSGGGETQYF	TGTGCCAGCAGCGGGACTAGCGGGGGAGGGGAGACCCAGTACTTC
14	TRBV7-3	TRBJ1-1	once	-	CASSLNRASGEAFF	TGTGCCAGCAGCTTAAACAGGGCTTCGGGTGAAGCTTTCTTT
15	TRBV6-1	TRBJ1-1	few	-	CASSELRQKNTEAFF	TGTGCCAGCAGTGAACTGAGACAGAAGAACACTGAAGCTTTCTTT
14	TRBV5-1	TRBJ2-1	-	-	CASSLIPGANEQFF	TGCGCCAGCAGCTTGATACCAGGGGCCAATGAGCAGTTCTTC
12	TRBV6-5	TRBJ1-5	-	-	CASRTTAGPQHF	TGTGCCAGCAGGACGACAGCTGGCCCCCAGCATTTT
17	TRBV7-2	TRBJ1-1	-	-	CASSRNGGFGLNTEAFF	TGTGCCAGCAGCCGCAATGGGGGGTTCGGTCTGAACACTGAAGCTTTCTTT
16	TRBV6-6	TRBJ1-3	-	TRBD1	CASSPPTGVVGNTIYF	TGTGCCAGCAGTCCTCCGACAGGGGTTGTCGGAAACACCATATATTTT
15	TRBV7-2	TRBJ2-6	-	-	CASSLGPSGANVLTF	TGTGCCAGCAGCTTAGGGCCGTCTGGGGCCAACGTCCTGACTTTC
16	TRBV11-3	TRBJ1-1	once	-	CASSFGHLRDQRLAFF	TGTGCCAGCAGCTTTGGCCATTTGCGGGACCAGAGGCTCGCTTTCTTT
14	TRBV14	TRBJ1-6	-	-	CASSPRLKNSPLHF	TGTGCCAGCAGTCCCAGACTGAAGAATTCACCCCTCCACTTT